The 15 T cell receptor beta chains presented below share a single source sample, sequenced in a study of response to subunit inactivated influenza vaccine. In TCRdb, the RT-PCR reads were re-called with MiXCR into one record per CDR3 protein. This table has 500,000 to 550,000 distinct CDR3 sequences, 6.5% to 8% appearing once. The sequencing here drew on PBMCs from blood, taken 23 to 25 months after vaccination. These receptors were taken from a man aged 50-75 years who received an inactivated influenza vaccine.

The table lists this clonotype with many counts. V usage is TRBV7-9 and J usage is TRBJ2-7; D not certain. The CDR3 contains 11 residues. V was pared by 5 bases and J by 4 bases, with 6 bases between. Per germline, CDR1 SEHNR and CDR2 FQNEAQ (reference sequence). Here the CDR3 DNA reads TGTGCCAGCAGCAAGGAATACGAGCAGTACTTC. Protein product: CASSKEYEQYF. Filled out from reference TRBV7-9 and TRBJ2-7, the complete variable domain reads DTGVSQNPRHKITKRGQNVTFRCDPISEHNRLYWYRQTLGQGPEFLTYFQNEAQLEKSRLLSDRFSAERPKGSFSTLEIQRTEQGDSAMYLCASSKEYEQYFGPGTRLTVT.

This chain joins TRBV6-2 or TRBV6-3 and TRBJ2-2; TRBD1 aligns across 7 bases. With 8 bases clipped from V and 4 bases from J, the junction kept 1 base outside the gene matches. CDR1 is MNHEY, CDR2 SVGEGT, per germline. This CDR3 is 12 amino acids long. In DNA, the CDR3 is TGTGCCAGCGACAGGGCCACCGGGGAGCTGTTTTTT. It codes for CASDRATGELFF.

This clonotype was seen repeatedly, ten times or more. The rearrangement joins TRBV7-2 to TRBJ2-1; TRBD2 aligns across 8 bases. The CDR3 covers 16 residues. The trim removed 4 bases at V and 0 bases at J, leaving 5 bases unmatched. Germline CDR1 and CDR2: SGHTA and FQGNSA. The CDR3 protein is CASSSAGASSYNEQFF. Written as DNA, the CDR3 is TGTGCCAGCAGCTCAGCGGGAGCTTCCTCCTACAATGAGCAGTTCTTC.

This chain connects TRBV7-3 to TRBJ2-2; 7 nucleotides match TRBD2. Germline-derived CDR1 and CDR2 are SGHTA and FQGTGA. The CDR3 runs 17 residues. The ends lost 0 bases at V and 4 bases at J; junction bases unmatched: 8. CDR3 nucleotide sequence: TGTGCCAGCAGCTTAACGCCCCCTAGCGGCGTCACCGGGGAGCTGTTTTTT. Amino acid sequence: CASSLTPPSGVTGELFF.

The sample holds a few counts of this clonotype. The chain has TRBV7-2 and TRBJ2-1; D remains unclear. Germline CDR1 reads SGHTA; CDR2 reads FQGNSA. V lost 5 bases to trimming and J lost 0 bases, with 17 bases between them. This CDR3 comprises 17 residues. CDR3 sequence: CASSPFIEVSSYNEQFF. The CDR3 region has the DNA TGTGCCAGCAGCCCATTCATCGAGGTGAGCTCCTACAATGAGCAGTTCTTC.

The CDR3 nucleotides read TGTGCCGTCCTCCGGGACAGGGGGGCAGATACGCAGTATTTT. Its translation is CAVLRDRGADTQYF. This chain links TRBV2 with TRBJ2-3; 11 bases line up with TRBD1. J gave up 4 bases and V 11 bases, and 8 bases lay outside the gene matches. Germline CDR1 reads SNHLY; CDR2 reads FYNNEI. The CDR3 contains 14 residues. Complete variable domain (other parts from reference TRBV2 and TRBJ2-3): EPEVTQTPSHQVTQMGQEVILRCVPISNHLYFYWYRQILGQKVEFLVSFYNNEISEKSEIFDDQFSVERPDGSNFTLKIRSTKLEDSAMYFCAVLRDRGADTQYFGPGTRLTVL.

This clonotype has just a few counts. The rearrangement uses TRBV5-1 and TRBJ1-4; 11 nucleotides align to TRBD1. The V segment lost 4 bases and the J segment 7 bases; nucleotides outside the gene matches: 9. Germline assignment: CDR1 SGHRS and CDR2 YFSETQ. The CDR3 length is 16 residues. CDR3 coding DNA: TGCGCCAGCAGCAGTACTGGACAGGGGGCCGGTGAAAAACTGTTTTTT. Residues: CASSSTGQGAGEKLFF.

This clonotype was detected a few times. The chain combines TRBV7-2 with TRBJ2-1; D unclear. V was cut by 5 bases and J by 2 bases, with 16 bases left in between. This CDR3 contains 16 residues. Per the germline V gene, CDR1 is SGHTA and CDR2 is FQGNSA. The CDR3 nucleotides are TGTGCCAGCAGCCCCCAGTCCCCTTTCGCCTACAATGAGCAGTTCTTC. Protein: CASSPQSPFAYNEQFF.

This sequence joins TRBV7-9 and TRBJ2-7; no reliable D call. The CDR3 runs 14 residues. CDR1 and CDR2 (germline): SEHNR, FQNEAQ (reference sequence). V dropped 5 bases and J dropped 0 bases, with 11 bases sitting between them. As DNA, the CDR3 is TGTGCCAGCAGCAGCAGGATTTCCTCCTACGAGCAGTACTTC. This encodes CASSSRISSYEQYF. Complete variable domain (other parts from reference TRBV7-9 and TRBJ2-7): DTGVSQNPRHKITKRGQNVTFRCDPISEHNRLYWYRQTLGQGPEFLTYFQNEAQLEKSRLLSDRFSAERPKGSFSTLEIQRTEQGDSAMYLCASSSRISSYEQYFGPGTRLTVT.

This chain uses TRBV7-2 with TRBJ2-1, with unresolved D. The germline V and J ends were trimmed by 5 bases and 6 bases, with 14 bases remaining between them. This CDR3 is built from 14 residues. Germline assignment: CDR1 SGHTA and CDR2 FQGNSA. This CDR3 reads CASSLGPGVNEQFF. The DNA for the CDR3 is TGTGCCAGCAGCCTAGGCCCCGGCGTCAATGAGCAGTTCTTC.

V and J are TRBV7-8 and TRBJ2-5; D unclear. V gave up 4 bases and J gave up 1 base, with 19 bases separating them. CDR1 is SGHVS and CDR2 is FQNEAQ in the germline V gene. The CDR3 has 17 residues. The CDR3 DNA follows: TGTGCCAGCAGCTCTATTGTGCTAGGCGAAATCCAAGAGACCCAGTACTTC. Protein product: CASSSIVLGEIQETQYF.

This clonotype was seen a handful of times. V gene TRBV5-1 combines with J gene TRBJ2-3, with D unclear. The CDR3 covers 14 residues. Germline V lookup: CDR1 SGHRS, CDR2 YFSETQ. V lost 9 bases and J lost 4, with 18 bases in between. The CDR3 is CATSRSNPADTQYF. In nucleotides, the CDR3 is TGCGCCACCTCACGCTCGAACCCGGCAGATACGCAGTATTTT.

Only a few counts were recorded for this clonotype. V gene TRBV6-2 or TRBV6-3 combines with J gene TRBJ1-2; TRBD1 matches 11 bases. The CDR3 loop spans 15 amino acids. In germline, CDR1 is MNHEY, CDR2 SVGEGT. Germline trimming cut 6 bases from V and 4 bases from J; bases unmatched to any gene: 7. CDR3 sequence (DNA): TGTGCCAGCAGCCGTCGGACAGGGGGCGTCTATGGCTACACCTTC. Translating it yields CASSRRTGGVYGYTF.

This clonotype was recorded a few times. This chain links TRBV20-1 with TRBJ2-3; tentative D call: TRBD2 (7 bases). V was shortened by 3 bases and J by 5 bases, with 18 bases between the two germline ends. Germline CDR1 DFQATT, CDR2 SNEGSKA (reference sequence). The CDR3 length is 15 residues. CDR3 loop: CSASGGGAGGDTQYF. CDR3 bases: TGCAGTGCTAGTGGCGGGGGCGCCGGGGGAGATACGCAGTATTTT.

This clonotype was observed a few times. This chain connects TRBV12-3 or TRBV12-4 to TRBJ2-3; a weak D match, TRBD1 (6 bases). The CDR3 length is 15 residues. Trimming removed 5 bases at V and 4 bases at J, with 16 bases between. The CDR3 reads CASSPTGYYADTQYF. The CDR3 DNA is TGTGCCAGCAGTCCAACAGGGTACTACGCAGATACGCAGTATTTT.